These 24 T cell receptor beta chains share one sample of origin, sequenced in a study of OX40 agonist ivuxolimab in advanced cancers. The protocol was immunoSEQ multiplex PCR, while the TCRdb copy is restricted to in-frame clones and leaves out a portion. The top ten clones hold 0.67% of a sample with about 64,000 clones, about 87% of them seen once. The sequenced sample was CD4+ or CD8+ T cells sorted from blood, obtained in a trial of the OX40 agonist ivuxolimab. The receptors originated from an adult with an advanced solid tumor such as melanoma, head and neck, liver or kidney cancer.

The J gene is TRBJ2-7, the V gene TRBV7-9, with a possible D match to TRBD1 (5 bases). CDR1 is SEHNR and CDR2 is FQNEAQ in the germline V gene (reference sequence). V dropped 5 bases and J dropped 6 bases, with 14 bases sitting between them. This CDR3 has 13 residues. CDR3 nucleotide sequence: TGTGCCAGCAGCGGATATAGGGGATCCGAGCAGTACTTC. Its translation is CASSGYRGSEQYF. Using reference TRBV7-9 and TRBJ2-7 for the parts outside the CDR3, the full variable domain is DTGVSQNPRHKITKRGQNVTFRCDPISEHNRLYWYRQTLGQGPEFLTYFQNEAQLEKSRLLSDRFSAERPKGSFSTLEIQRTEQGDSAMYLCASSGYRGSEQYFGPGTRLTVT.

The CDR3 is CASSIGAGKVRETQYF. CDR3 sequence (DNA): TGTGCCAGTAGTATAGGAGCCGGGAAAGTGCGGGAGACCCAGTACTTC. V and J are TRBV19 and TRBJ2-5, with D perhaps matching TRBD2 (5 bases). Germline-derived CDR1 and CDR2 are LNHDA and SQIVND (reference sequence). Trimming removed 1 base from V and 5 bases from J, with 17 bases in between. The CDR3 totals 16 residues.

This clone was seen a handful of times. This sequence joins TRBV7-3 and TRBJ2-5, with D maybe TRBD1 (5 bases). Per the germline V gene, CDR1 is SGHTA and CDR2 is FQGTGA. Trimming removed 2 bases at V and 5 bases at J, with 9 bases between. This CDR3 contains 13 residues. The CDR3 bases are TGTGCCAGCAGCTTAGGCAGGGATGAGACCCAGTACTTC. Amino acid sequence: CASSLGRDETQYF.

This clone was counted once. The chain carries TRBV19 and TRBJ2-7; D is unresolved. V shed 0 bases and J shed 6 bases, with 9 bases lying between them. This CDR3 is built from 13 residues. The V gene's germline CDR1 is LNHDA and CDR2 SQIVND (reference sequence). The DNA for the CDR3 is TGTGCCAGTAGTATAGAGCGACGAACCGAGCAGTACTTC. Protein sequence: CASSIERRTEQYF.

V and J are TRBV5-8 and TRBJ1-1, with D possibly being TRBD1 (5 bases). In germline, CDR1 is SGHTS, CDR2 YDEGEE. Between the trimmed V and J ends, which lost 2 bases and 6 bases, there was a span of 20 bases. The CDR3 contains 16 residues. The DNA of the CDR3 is TGTGCCAGCAGCTTCCCCGCCAGACAGAGGGGCTCTGAAGCTTTCTTT. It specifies CASSFPARQRGSEAFF.

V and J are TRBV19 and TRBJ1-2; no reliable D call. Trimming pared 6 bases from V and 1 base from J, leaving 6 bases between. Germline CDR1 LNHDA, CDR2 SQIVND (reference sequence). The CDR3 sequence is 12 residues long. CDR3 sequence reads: CASRKINYGYTF. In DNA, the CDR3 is TGTGCCAGTAGAAAGATTAACTATGGCTACACCTTC.

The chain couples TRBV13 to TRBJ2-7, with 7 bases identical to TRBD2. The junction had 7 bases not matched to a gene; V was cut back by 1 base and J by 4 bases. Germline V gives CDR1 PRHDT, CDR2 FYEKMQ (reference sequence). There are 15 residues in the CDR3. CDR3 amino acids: CASSLAAGVVYEQYF. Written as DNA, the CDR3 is TGTGCCAGCAGCTTAGCCGCGGGAGTGGTATACGAGCAGTACTTC.

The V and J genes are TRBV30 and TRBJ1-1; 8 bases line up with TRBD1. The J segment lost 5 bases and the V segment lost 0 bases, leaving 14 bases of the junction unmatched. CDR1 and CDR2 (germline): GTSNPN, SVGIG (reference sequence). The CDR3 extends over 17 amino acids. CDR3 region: CAWSVGPTRGRGTEAFF. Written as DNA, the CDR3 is TGTGCCTGGAGTGTGGGCCCCACCAGGGGGCGCGGGACTGAAGCTTTCTTT.

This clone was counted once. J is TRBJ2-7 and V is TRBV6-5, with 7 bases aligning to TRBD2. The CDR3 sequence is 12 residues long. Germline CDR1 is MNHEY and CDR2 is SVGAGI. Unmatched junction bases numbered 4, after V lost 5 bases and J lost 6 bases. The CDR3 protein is CASSETGGEQYF. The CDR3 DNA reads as TGTGCCAGCAGTGAAACGGGGGGCGAGCAGTACTTC.

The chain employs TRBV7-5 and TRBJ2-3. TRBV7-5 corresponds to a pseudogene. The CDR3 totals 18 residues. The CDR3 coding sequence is TGTGCCAGAAGCACTTTAAGGACGGTCCGCTCTAGCACAGATACGCAGTATTTT. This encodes CARSTLRTVRSSTDTQYF.

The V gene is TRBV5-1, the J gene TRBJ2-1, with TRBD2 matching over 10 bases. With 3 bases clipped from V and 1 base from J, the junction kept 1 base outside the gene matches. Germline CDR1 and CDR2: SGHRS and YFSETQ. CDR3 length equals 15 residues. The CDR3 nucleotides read TGCGCCAGCAGCTCGACTAGCGGGTCCTACAATGAGCAGTTCTTC. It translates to CASSSTSGSYNEQFF.

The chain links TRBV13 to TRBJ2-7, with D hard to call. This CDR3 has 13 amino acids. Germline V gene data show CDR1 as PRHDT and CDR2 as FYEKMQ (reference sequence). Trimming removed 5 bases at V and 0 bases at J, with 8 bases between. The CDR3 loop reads CASSSFASYEQYF. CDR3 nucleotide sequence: TGTGCCAGCAGCAGCTTCGCCTCCTACGAGCAGTACTTC.

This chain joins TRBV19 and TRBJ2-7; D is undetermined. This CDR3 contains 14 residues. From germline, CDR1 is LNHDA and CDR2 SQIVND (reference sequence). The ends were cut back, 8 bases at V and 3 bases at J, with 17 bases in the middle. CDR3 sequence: CASWSGKDNYEQYF. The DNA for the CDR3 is TGTGCCAGTTGGTCGGGTAAGGATAACTACGAGCAGTACTTC.

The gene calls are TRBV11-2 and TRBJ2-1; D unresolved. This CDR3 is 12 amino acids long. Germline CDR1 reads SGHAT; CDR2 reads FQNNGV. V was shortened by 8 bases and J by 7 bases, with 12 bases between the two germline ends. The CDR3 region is CASSAAVNEQFF. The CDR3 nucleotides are TGTGCCAGCTCGGCGGCTGTGAATGAGCAGTTCTTC.

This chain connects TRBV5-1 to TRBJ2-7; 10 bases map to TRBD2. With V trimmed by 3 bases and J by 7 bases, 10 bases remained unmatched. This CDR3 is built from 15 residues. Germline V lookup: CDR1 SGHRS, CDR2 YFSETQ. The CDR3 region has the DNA TGCGCCAGCAGCTCCGGGAGCGGGAGGGCGAGGGAGCAGTACTTC. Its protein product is CASSSGSGRAREQYF.

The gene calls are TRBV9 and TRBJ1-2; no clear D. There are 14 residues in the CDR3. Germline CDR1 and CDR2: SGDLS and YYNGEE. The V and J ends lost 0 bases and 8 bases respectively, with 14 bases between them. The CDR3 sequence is CASSVGPQTGGYTF. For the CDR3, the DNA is TGTGCCAGCAGCGTAGGGCCTCAGACGGGAGGCTACACCTTC. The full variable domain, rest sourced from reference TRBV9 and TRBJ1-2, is DSGVTQTPKHLITATGQRVTLRCSPRSGDLSVYWYQQSLDQGLQFLIQYYNGEERAKGNILERFSAQQFPDLHSELNLSSLELGDSALYFCASSVGPQTGGYTFGSGTRLTVV.

The CDR3 DNA sequence: TGCAGCGTGCGACGGGTGAACACTGAAGCTTTCTTT. Encoded protein: CSVRRVNTEAFF. The J gene is TRBJ1-1, the V gene TRBV29-1; D is unclear. The CDR3 has 12 residues. The germline gives CDR1 SQVTM, CDR2 ANQGSEA. Trimming stripped 6 bases from V and 0 bases from J, with 8 bases between.

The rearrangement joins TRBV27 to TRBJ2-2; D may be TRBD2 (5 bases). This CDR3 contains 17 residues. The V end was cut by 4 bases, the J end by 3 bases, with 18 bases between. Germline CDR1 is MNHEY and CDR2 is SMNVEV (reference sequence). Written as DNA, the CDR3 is TGTGCCAGCAGTTCTCCCCTAGCAGGCAGACACACCGGGGAGCTGTTTTTT. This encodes CASSSPLAGRHTGELFF.

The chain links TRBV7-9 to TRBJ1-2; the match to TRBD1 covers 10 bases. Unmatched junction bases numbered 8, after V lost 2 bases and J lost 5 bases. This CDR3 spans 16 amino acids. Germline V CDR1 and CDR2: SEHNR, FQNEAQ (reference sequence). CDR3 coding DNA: TGTGCCAGCAGCTTAAGTGGGGACAGGGGTTTGTATGGCTACACCTTC. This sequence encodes CASSLSGDRGLYGYTF. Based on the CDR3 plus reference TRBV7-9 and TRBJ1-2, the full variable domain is DTGVSQNPRHKITKRGQNVTFRCDPISEHNRLYWYRQTLGQGPEFLTYFQNEAQLEKSRLLSDRFSAERPKGSFSTLEIQRTEQGDSAMYLCASSLSGDRGLYGYTFGSGTRLTVV.

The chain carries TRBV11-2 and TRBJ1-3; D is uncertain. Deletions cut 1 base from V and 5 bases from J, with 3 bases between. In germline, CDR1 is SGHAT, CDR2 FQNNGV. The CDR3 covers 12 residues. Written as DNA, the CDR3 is TGTGCCAGCAGCTTAGGTCGAAACACCATATATTTT. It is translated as CASSLGRNTIYF.

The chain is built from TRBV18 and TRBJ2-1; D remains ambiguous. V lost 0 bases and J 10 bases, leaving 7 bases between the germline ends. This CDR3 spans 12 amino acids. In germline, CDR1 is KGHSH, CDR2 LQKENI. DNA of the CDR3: TGTGCCAGCTCACCACCTAAGGGCGAGCAGTTCTTC. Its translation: CASSPPKGEQFF.

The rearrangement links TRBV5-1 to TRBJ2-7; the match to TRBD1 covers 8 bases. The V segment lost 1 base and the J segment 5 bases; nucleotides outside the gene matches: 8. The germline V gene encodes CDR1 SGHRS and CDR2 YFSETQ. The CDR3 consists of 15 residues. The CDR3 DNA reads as TGCGCCAGCAGCTTGCAGGGGGCGATCCCCCACGAGCAGTACTTC. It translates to CASSLQGAIPHEQYF.

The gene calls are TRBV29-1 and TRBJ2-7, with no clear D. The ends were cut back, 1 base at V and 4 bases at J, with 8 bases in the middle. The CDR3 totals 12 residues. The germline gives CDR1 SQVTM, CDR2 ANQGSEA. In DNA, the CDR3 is TGCAGCGTTGAAGTCCTGGGGTACGAGCAGTACTTC. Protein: CSVEVLGYEQYF.

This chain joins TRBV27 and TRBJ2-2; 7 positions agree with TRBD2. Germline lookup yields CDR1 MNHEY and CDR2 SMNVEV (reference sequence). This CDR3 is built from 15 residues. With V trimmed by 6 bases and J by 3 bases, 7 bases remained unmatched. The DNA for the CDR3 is TGTGCCAGCAGGGCCAGGCTAGCGGACACCGGGGAGCTGTTTTTT. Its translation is CASRARLADTGELFF.